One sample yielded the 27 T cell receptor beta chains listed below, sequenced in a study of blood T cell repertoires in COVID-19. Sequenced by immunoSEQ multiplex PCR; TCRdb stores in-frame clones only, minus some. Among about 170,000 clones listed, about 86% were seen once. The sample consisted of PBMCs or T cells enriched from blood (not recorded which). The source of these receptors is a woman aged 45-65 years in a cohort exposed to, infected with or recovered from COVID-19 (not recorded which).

The CDR3: CSAAGTGINQPQHF. As DNA, the CDR3 is TGCAGCGCAGCCGGGACAGGGATTAATCAGCCCCAGCATTTT. The V gene is TRBV29-1, the J gene TRBJ1-5; 9 positions agree with TRBD1. After removal of 7 bases from V and 4 bases from J, the junction contained 8 bases not matched to a gene. The CDR3 has 14 amino acids. Per germline, CDR1 SQVTM and CDR2 ANQGSEA. The full variable domain, rest sourced from reference TRBV29-1 and TRBJ1-5, is SAVISQKPSRDICQRGTSLTIQCQVDSQVTMMFWYRQQPGQSLTLIATANQGSEATYESGFVIDKFPISRPNLTFSTLTVSNMSPEDSSIYLCSAAGTGINQPQHFGDGTRLSIL.

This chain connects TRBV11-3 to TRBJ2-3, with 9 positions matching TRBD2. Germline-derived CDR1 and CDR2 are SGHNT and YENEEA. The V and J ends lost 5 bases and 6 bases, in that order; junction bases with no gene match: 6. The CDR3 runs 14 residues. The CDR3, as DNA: TGTGCCAGCAGCCCCGGGACTAGCAGGGATACGCAGTATTTT. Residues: CASSPGTSRDTQYF.

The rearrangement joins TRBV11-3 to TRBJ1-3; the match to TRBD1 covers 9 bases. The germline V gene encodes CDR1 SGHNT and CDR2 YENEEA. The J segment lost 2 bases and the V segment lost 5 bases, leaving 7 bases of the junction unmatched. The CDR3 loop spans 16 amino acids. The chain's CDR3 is CASSGRGTGTGNTIYF. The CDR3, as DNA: TGTGCCAGCAGCGGACGAGGGACAGGGACTGGAAACACCATATATTTT.

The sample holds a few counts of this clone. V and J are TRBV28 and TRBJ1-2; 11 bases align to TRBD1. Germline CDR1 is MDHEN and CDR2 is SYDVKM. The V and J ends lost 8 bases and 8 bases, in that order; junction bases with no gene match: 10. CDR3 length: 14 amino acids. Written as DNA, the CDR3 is TGTGCCAGCTTGGGACAGGGGGAAGTCAAGGGCTACACCTTC. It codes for CASLGQGEVKGYTF.

The CDR3, as DNA: TGTGCCAGCAACCGGGACAGGAATAACATTCAGTACTTC. It codes for CASNRDRNNIQYF. The genes are TRBV12-3 or TRBV12-4 and TRBJ2-4; 8 nucleotides line up with TRBD1. Unmatched junction bases numbered 6, after V lost 7 bases and J lost 7 bases. The length of the CDR3 is 13 residues.

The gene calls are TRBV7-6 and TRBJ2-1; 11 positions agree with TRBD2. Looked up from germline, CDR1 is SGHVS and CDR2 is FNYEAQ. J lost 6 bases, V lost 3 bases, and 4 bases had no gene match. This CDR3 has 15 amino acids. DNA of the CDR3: TGTGCCAGCAGCTTCACTAGCGGGAGCGGCAATGAGCAGTTCTTC. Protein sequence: CASSFTSGSGNEQFF.

In nucleotides, the CDR3 is TGTGCCAGCAGCCCCGGGACTAGCGGGGTTGGAGAGACCCAGTACTTC. Its protein is CASSPGTSGVGETQYF. The V gene is TRBV4-2, the J gene TRBJ2-5; 13 nucleotides agree with TRBD2. The ends lost 4 bases at V and 4 bases at J; junction bases unmatched: 6. CDR1 is LGHNA and CDR2 is YNFKEQ in the germline V gene. The CDR3 has 16 amino acids.

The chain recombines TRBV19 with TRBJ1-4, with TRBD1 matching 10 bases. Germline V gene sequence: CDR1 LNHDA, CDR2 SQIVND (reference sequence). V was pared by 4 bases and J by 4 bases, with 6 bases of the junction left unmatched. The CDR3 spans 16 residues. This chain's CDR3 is CASSTDRGPGNEKLFF. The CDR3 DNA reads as TGTGCCAGTAGTACCGACAGGGGGCCCGGTAATGAAAAACTGTTTTTT. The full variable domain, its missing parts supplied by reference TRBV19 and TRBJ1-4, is DGGITQSPKYLFRKEGQNVTLSCEQNLNHDAMYWYRQDPGQGLRLIYYSQIVNDFQKGDIAEGYSVSREKKESFPLTVTSAQKNPTAFYLCASSTDRGPGNEKLFFGSGTQLSVL.

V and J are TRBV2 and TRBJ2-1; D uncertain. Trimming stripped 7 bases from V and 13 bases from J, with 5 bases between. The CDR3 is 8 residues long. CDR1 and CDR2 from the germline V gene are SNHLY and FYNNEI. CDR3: CASNLQFF. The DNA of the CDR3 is TGTGCCAGCAACTTACAGTTCTTC. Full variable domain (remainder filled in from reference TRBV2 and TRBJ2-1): EPEVTQTPSHQVTQMGQEVILRCVPISNHLYFYWYRQILGQKVEFLVSFYNNEISEKSEIFDDQFSVERPDGSNFTLKIRSTKLEDSAMYFCASNLQFFGPGTRLTVL.

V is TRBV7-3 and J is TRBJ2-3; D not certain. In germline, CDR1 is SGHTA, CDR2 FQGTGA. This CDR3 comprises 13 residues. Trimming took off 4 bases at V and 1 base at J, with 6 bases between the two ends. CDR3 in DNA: TGTGCCAGCAGCTCCCCTGGCACAGATACGCAGTATTTT. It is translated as CASSSPGTDTQYF. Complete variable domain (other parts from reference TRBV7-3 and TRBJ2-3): GAGVSQTPSNKVTEKGKYVELRCDPISGHTALYWYRQSLGQGPEFLIYFQGTGAADDSGLPNDRFFAVRPEGSVSTLKIQRTERGDSAVYLCASSSPGTDTQYFGPGTRLTVL.

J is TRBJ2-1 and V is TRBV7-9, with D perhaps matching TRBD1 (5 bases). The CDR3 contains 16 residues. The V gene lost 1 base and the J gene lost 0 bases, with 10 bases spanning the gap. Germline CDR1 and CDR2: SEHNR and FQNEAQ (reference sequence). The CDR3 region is CASSLGQPSSYNEQFF. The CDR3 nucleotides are TGTGCCAGCAGCTTAGGACAGCCCTCCTCCTACAATGAGCAGTTCTTC.

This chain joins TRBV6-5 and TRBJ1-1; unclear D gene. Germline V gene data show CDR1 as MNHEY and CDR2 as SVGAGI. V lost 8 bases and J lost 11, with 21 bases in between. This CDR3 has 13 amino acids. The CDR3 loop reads CASFTEGRGLAFF. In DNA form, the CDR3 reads TGTGCCAGCTTCACGGAGGGAAGAGGGTTGGCTTTCTTT.

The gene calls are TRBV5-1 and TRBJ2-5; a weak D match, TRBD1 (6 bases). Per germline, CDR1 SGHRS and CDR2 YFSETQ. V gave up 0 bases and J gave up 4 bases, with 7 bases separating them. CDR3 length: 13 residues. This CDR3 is CASSLDRAETQYF. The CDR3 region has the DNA TGCGCCAGCAGCTTGGACAGGGCAGAGACCCAGTACTTC.

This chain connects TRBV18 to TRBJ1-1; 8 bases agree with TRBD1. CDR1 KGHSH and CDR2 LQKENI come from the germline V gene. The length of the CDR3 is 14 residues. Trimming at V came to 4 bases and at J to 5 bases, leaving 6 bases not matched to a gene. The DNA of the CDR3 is TGTGCCAGCTCACAAGGACAGGGAAGGACTGAAGCTTTCTTT. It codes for CASSQGQGRTEAFF.

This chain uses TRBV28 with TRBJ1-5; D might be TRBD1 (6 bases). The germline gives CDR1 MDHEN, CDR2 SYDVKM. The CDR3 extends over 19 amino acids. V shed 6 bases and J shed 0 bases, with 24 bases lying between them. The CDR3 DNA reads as TGTGCCAGCAGCAGGCCAAGCGGGACACTTAGCGTTAGCAATCAGCCCCAGCATTTT. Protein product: CASSRPSGTLSVSNQPQHF.

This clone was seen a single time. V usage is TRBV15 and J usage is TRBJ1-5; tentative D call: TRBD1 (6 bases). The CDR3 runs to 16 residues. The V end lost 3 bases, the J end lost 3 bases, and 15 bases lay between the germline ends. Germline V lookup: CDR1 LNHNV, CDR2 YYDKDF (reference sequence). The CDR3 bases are TGTGCCACCAGCAGCCCGAACAGGGAAATCAATCAGCCCCAGCATTTT. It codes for CATSSPNREINQPQHF.

The CDR3, as DNA: TGCAGCGTTGGTCCAGCGGGAGGTTTGGTGGATACGCAGTATTTT. As protein: CSVGPAGGLVDTQYF. V gene TRBV29-1 combines with J gene TRBJ2-3; 9 nucleotides line up with TRBD2. Germline V lookup: CDR1 SQVTM, CDR2 ANQGSEA. The CDR3 is made up of 15 amino acids. The V gene end was trimmed by 4 bases and the J gene end by 6 bases; junction bases not matched to a gene: 11.

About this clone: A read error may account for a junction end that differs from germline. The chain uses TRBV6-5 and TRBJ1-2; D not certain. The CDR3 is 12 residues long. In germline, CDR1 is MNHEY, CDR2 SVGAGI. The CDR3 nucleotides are TGTGCAAGCACGGGAGGGCCCGGGGGCTACACCTTC. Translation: CASTGGPGGYTF.

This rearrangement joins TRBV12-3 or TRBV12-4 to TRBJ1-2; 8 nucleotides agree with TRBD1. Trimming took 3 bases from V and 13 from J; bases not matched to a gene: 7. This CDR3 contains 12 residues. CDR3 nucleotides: TGTGCCAGCAGTTTGGGGACAGGTTGGAGCACCTTC. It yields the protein CASSLGTGWSTF.

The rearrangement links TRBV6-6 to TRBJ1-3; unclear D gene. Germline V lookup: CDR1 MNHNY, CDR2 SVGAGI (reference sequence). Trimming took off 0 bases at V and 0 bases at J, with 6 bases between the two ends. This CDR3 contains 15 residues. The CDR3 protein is CASSYSGLSGNTIYF. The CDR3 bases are TGTGCCAGCAGTTACTCTGGACTCTCTGGAAACACCATATATTTT.

The CDR3 loop is CASSSTDREGTEAFF. The DNA of the CDR3 is TGTGCCAGCAGTTCGACGGACAGGGAGGGGACTGAAGCTTTCTTT. The chain uses TRBV28 and TRBJ1-1; the match to TRBD1 covers 8 bases. CDR1 MDHEN and CDR2 SYDVKM come from the germline V gene. This CDR3 spans 15 amino acids. V shed 4 bases, J shed 5 bases, and the junction held 9 bases outside the gene matches.

The CDR3 region is CASRKATAQGKLFF. In nucleotides, the CDR3 is TGTGCCAGTCGAAAGGCGACGGCCCAGGGAAAACTGTTTTTT. The chain combines TRBV19 with TRBJ1-4, with D perhaps matching TRBD1 (5 bases). The germline V gene has CDR1 LNHDA and CDR2 SQIVND (reference sequence). The CDR3 extends over 14 amino acids. Trimming left V 8 bases short and J 10 bases short, with 20 bases between.

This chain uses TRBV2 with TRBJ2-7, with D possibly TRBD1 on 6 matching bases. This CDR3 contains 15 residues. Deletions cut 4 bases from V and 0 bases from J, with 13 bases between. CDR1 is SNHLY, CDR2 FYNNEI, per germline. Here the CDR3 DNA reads TGTGCCAGCAGTGTGGTCAGGGGAAGCTCCTACGAGCAGTACTTC. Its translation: CASSVVRGSSYEQYF.

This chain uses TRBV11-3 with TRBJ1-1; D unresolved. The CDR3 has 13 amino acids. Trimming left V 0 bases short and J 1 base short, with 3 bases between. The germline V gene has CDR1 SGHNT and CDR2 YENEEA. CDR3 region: CASSLERNTEAFF. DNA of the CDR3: TGTGCCAGCAGCTTAGAGAGGAACACTGAAGCTTTCTTT.

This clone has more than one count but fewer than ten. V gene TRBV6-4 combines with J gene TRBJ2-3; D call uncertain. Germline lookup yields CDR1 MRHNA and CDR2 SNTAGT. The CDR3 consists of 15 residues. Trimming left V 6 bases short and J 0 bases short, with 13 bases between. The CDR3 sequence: CASSADQASTDTQYF. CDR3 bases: TGTGCCAGCAGCGCCGACCAGGCTAGCACAGATACGCAGTATTTT.

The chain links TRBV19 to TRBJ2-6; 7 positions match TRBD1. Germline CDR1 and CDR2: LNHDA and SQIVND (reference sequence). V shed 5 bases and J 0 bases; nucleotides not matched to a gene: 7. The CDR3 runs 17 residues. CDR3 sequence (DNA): TGTGCCAGTAGTGTAAGACAGGGTATCTCTGGGGCCAACGTCCTGACTTTC. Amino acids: CASSVRQGISGANVLTF.

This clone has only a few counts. CDR3 bases: TGTGCCACCAGCAGAGAGTACAGTATGACTGAAGCTTTCTTT. Its translation is CATSREYSMTEAFF. The chain employs TRBV15 and TRBJ1-1; D unclear. Germline CDR1 LNHNV, CDR2 YYDKDF (reference sequence). Trimming stripped 0 bases from V and 5 bases from J, with 10 bases between. This CDR3 has 14 residues.